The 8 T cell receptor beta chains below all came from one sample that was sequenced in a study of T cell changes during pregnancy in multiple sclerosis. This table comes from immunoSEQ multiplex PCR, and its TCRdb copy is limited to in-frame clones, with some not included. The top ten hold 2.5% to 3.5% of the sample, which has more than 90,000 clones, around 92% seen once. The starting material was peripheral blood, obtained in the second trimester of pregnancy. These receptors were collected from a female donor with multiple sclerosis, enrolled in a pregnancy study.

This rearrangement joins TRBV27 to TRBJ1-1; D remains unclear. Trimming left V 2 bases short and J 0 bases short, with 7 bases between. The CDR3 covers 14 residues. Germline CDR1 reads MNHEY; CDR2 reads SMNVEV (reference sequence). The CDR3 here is CASSLAVVNTEAFF. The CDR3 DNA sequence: TGTGCCAGCAGTTTAGCGGTGGTGAACACTGAAGCTTTCTTT.

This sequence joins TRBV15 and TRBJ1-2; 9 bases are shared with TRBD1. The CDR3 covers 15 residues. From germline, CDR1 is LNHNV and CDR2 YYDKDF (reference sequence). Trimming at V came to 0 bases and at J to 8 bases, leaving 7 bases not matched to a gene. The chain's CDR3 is CATSRDGTGPLGYTF. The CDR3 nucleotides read TGTGCCACCAGCAGAGACGGGACAGGGCCCTTAGGCTACACCTTC.

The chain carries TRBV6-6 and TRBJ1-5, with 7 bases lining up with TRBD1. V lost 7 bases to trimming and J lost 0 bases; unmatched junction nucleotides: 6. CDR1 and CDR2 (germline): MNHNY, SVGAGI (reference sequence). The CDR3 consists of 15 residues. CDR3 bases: TGTGCCAGCATACTAACAGGGGATAGCAATCAGCCCCAGCATTTT. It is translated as CASILTGDSNQPQHF.

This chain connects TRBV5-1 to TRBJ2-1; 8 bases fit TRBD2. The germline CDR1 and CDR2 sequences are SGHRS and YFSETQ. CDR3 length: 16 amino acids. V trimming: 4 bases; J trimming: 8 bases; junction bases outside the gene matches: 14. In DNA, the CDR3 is TGCGCCAGCAGCCCCCGCACCAGACTAGCGAGGGATGAGCAGTTCTTC. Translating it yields CASSPRTRLARDEQFF.

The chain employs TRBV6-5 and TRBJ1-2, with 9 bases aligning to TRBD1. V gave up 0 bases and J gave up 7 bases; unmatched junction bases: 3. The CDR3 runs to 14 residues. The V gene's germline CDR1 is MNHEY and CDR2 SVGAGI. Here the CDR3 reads CASSYSGDRAGYTF. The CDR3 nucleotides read TGTGCCAGCAGTTACTCAGGGGACAGGGCTGGCTACACCTTC.

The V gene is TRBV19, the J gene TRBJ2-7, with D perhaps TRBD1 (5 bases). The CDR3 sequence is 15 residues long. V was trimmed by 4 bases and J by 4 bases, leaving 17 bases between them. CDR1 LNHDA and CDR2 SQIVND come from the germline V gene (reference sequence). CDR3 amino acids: CASSTGQGLMYEQYF. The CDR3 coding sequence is TGTGCCAGTAGTACCGGACAAGGGCTGATGTACGAGCAGTACTTC.

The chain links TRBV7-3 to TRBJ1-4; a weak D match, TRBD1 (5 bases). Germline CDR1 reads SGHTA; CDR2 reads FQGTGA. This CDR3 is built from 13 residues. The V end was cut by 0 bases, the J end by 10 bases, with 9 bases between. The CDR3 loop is CASSLTVGGKLFF. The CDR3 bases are TGTGCCAGCAGCTTAACGGTGGGGGGAAAACTGTTTTTT.

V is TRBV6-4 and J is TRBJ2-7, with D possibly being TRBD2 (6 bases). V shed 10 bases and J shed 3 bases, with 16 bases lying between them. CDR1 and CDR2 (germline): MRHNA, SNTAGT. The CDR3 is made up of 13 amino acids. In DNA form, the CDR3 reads TGTGCCAACACGGGACTCGTCATCTACGAGCAGTACTTC. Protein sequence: CANTGLVIYEQYF.